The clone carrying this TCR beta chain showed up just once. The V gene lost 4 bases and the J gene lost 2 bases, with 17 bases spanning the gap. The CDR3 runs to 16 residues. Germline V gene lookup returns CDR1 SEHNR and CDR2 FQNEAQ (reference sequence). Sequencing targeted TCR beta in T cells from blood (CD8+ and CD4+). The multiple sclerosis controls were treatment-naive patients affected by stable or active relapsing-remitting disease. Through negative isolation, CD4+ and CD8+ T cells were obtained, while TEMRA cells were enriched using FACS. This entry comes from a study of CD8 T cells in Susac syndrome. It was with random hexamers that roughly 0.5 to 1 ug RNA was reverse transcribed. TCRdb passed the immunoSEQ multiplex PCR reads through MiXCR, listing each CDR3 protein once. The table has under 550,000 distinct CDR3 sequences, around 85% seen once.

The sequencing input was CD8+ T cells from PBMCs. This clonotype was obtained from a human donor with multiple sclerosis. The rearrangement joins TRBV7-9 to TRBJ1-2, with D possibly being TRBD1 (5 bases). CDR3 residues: CASSSERQIANYGYTF. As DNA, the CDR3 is TGTGCCAGCAGCTCAGAGAGACAGATTGCAAACTATGGCTACACCTTC.